This entry lists 7 T cell receptor beta chains sequenced from one sample in a study of human T cells and chemical hapten exposure listed by TCRdb under 2021. Library preparation used RACE. Sequencer: NextSeq 500. Using fastp trimming at Q25 and MiXCR clonotype assembly, TCRdb reanalyzed the public sequencing data and kept in-frame beta chains. Each CDR3 protein appears once, grouped with its most common genes and DNA. Present in this sample are under 150,000 distinct CDR3 sequences, 9.5% to 13% of which were seen just once. In total, the top ten clones hold about 1.4% of the sample. The sample's time point label is to be understood as: patch test 1, 2 weeks after DPC sensitization. The treatment or condition label of this sample denotes: therapeutic diphenylcyclopropenone sensitization with weekly scalp DPC. Sequencing used whole blood, obtained in connection with sensitization to the hapten diphenylcyclopropenone (DPC). These receptors were taken from a woman in her forties or fifties with alopecia areata. Some clones in this sample may be carry-over from other donors' samples.

The V gene is TRBV7-6, the J gene TRBJ2-3; TRBD2 agrees at 9 bases. Germline V gene sequence: CDR1 SGHVS, CDR2 FNYEAQ. After removal of 5 bases from V and 6 bases from J, the junction contained 9 bases not matched to a gene. CDR3 length equals 15 residues. Written as DNA, the CDR3 is TGTGCCAGCAGCCCCCCAGCGGGGGGCTGGGATACGCAGTATTTT. Translation: CASSPPAGGWDTQYF.

The sample holds many counts of this clonotype. The chain recombines TRBV6-2 or TRBV6-3 with TRBJ1-5; D is perhaps TRBD1 (5 bases). The CDR3 runs 14 residues. The V end lost 4 bases, the J end lost 3 bases, and 10 bases lay between the germline ends. Germline V gene lookup returns CDR1 MNHEY and CDR2 SVGEGT. CDR3 region: CASSWDRTNQPQHF. The CDR3 nucleotides are TGTGCCAGCAGTTGGGACCGGACCAATCAGCCCCAGCATTTT.

This chain joins TRBV28 and TRBJ1-1; D gene ambiguous. Trimming removed 8 bases from V and 1 base from J, with 5 bases in between. Germline CDR1 MDHEN, CDR2 SYDVKM. The CDR3 has 11 amino acids. CDR3 loop: CASEENTEAFF. In nucleotides, the CDR3 is TGTGCCAGCGAGGAGAACACTGAAGCTTTCTTT.

The chain links TRBV28 to TRBJ1-5; D remains unclear. The V gene's germline CDR1 is MDHEN and CDR2 SYDVKM. The V and J ends lost 9 bases and 6 bases respectively, with 18 bases between them. CDR3 length: 14 amino acids. The CDR3 is CASTHPVRGQPQHF. The CDR3 coding sequence is TGTGCCAGTACACACCCTGTACGAGGTCAGCCCCAGCATTTT.

The chain employs TRBV20-1 and TRBJ2-3, with TRBD1 as a possible D gene (6 bases). CDR1 and CDR2 from the germline V gene are DFQATT and SNEGSKA (reference sequence). Trimming shortened V by 7 bases and J by 4 bases, and 12 bases separated the two germline ends. The CDR3 runs 12 residues. CDR3 protein: CSGGQGPDTQYF. The CDR3, as DNA: TGCAGTGGGGGGCAGGGCCCAGATACGCAGTATTTT.

This clonotype was observed a handful of times. The V and J genes are TRBV28 and TRBJ2-5; tentatively, D is TRBD2 (6 bases). From germline, CDR1 is MDHEN and CDR2 SYDVKM. V shed 4 bases and J shed 5 bases, with 20 bases lying between them. This CDR3 has 16 residues. CDR3 region: CASSSTTTSLGETQYF. Here the CDR3 DNA reads TGTGCCAGCAGTTCTACCACGACTAGTTTAGGCGAGACCCAGTACTTC.

This clonotype has ten or more counts. The V and J genes are TRBV7-8 and TRBJ1-5, with D maybe TRBD1 (5 bases). The V end lost 1 base, the J end lost 2 bases, and 18 bases lay between the germline ends. This CDR3 has 18 residues. Germline lookup yields CDR1 SGHVS and CDR2 FQNEAQ. DNA for the CDR3: TGTGCCAGCAGCTTAGAGGGGTACGGAACAGGTCGCAATCAGCCCCAGCATTTT. Protein: CASSLEGYGTGRNQPQHF.